Sequencing of this T cell receptor (beta chain) was carried out in a study of blood T cell repertoires in COVID-19. Overall study: COVID-19 samples from acute and convalescent phases originated in the United States, Italy and Spain.

V trimming: 5 bases; J trimming: 12 bases; junction bases outside the gene matches: 17. CDR3 length equals 15 residues. Per germline, CDR1 SGHDT and CDR2 YYEEEE. TCRdb keeps only in-frame clones here, not all; method: immunoSEQ multiplex PCR. The data contain about 370,000 clones, more than 75% of them singletons. The chain combines TRBV5-6 with TRBJ2-7, with 10 nucleotides matching TRBD2. The TCR was taken from a young woman with COVID-19, enrolled during active disease. Sequenced material: peripheral blood. The CDR3 sequence is CASSFLLAGPLERYF. The CDR3 nucleotides are TGTGCCAGCAGTTTCCTACTAGCGGGACCCTTAGAACGGTACTTC.